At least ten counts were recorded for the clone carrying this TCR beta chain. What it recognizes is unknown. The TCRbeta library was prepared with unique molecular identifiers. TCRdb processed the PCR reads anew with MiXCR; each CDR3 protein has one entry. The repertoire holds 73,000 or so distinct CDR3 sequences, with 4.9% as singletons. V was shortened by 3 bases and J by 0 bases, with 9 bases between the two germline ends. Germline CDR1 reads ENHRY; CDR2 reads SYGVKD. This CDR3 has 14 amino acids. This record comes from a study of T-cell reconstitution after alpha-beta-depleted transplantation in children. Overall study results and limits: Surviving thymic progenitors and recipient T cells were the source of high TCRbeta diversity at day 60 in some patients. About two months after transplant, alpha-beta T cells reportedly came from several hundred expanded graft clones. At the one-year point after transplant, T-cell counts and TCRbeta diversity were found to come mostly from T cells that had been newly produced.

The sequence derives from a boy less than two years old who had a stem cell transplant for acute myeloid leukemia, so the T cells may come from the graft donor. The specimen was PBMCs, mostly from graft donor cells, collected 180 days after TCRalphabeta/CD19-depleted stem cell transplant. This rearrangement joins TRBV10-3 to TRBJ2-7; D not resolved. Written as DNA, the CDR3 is TGTGCCATCAGTGAAGACACCTACTCCTACGAGCAGTACTTC. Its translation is CAISEDTYSYEQYF.